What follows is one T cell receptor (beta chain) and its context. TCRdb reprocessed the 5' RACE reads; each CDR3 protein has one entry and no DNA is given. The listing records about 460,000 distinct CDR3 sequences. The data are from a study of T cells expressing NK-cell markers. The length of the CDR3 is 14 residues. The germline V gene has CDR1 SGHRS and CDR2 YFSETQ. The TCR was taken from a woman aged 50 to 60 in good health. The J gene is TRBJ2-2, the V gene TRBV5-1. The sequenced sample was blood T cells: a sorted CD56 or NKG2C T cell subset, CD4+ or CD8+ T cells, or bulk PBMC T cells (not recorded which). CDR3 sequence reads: CASSPLRDAGELFF.